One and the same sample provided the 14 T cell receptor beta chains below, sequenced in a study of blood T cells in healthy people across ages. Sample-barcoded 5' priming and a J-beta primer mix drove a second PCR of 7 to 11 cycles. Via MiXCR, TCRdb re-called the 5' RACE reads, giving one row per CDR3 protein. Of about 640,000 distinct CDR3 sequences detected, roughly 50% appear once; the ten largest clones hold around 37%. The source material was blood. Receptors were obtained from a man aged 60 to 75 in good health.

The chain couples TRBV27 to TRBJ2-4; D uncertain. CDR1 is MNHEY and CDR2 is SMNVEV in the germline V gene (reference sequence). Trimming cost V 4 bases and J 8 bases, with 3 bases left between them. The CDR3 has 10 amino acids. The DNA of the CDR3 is TGTGCCAGCAGTTGGGACATTCAGTACTTC. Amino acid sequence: CASSWDIQYF.

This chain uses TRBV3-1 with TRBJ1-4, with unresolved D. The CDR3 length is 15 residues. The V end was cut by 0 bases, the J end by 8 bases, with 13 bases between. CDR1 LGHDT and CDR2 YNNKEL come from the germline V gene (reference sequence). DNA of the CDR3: TGTGCCAGCAGCCAAGATAGACCTGCGGGAGAAAAACTGTTTTTT. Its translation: CASSQDRPAGEKLFF. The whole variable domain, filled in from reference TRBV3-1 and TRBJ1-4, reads DTAVSQTPKYLVTQMGNDKSIKCEQNLGHDTMYWYKQDSKKFLKIMFSYNNKELIINETVPNRFSPKSPDKAHLNLHINSLELGDSAVYFCASSQDRPAGEKLFFGSGTQLSVL.

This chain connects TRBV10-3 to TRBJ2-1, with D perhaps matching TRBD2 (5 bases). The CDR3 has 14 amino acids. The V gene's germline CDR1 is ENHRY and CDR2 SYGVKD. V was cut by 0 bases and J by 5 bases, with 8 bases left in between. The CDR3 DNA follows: TGTGCCATCAGTGAGTCACGGGGAAACAATGAGCAGTTCTTC. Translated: CAISESRGNNEQFF.

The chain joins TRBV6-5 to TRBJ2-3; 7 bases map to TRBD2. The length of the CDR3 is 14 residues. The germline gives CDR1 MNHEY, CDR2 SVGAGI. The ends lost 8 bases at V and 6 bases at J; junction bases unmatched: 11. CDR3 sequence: CASQASGYGDTQYF. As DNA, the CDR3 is TGTGCCAGCCAGGCTAGCGGATATGGGGATACGCAGTATTTT.

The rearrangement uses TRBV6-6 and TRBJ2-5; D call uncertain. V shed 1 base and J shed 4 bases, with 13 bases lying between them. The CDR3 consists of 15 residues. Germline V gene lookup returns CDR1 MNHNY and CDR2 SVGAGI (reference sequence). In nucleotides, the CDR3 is TGTGCCAGCAGTTACTTGTCCCGAGTAGGAGAGACCCAGTACTTC. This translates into CASSYLSRVGETQYF.

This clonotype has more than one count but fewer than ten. CDR3 sequence reads: CASSPGGGGDRGVQYF. The CDR3 bases are TGTGCCAGCAGCCCCGGCGGCGGGGGGGACCGAGGTGTTCAGTACTTC. The chain has TRBV4-2 and TRBJ2-4, with 9 bases identical to TRBD2. The CDR3 extends over 16 amino acids. The junction had 15 bases not matched to a gene; V was cut back by 4 bases and J by 11 bases. Germline-derived CDR1 and CDR2 are LGHNA and YNFKEQ.

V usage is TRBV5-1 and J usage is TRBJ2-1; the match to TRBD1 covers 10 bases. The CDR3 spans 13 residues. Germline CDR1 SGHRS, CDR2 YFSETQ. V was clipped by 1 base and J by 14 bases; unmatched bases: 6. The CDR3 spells CASSLTDRGKKFF. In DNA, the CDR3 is TGCGCCAGCAGCTTGACGGACAGGGGGAAAAAGTTCTTC.

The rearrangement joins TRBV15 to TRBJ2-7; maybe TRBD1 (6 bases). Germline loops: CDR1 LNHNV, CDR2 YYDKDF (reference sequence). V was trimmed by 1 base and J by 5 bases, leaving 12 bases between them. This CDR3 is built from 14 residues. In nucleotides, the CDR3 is TGTGCCACCAGCAGAGGGGACATTTTCGACGAGCAGTACTTC. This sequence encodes CATSRGDIFDEQYF. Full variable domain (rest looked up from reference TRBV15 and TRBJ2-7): DAMVIQNPRYQVTQFGKPVTLSCSQTLNHNVMYWYQQKSSQAPKLLFHYYDKDFNNEADTPDNFQSRRPNTSFCFLDIRSPGLGDTAMYLCATSRGDIFDEQYFGPGTRLTVT.

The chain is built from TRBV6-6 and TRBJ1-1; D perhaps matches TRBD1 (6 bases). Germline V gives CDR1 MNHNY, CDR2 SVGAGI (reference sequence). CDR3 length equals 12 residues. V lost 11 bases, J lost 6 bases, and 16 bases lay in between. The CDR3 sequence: CAAKKQGAEAFF. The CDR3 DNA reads TGTGCCGCCAAAAAACAGGGCGCTGAAGCTTTCTTT.

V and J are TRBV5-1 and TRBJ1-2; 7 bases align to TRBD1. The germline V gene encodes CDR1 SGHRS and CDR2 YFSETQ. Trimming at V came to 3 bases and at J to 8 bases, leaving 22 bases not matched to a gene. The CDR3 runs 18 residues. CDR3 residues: CASSSNRPLTGTDGGYTF. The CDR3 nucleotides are TGCGCCAGCAGCTCCAACCGGCCCCTGACAGGGACGGATGGCGGCTACACCTTC.

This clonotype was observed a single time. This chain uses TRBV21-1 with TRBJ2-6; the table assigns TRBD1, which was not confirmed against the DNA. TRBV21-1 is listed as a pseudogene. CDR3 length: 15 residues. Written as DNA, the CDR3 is TGTGCCAGCCCGGGAAAACCGGACAGGGCCAACGTCCTGACTTTC. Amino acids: CASPGKPDRANVLTF.

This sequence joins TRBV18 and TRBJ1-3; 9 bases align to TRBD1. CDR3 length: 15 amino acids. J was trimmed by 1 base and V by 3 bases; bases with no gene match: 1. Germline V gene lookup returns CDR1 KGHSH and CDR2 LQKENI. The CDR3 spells CASSPGQGSGNTIYF. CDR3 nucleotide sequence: TGTGCCAGCTCACCCGGACAGGGGTCTGGAAACACCATATATTTT.

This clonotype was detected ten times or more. The CDR3 reads CASSLDPGRQETQYF. The CDR3 DNA reads as TGCGCCAGCAGCTTGGACCCCGGACGCCAAGAGACCCAGTACTTC. The V gene is TRBV5-1, the J gene TRBJ2-5; D uncertain. Per germline, CDR1 SGHRS and CDR2 YFSETQ. The CDR3 sequence is 15 residues long. The V gene lost 0 bases and the J gene lost 1 base, with 10 bases spanning the gap.

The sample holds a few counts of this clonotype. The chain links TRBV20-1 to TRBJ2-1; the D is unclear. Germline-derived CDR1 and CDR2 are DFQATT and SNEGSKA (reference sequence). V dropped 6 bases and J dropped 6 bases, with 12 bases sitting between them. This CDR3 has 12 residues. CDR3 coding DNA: TGCAGTGCCATCCTCGTTTCCAATGAGCAGTTCTTC. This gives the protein CSAILVSNEQFF.